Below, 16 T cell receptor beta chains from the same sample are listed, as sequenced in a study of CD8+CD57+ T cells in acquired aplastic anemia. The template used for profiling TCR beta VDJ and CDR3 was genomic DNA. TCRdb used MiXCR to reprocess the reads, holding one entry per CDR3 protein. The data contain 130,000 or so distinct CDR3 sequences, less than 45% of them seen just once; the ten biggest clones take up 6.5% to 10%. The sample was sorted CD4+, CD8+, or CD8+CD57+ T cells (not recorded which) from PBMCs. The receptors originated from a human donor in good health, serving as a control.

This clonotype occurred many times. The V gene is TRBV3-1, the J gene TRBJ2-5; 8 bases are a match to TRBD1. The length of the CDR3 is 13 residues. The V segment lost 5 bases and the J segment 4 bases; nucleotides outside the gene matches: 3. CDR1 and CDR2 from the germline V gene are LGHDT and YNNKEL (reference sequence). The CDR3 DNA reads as TGTGCCAGCAGCTGGACAGGGAGAGAGACCCAGTACTTC. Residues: CASSWTGRETQYF.

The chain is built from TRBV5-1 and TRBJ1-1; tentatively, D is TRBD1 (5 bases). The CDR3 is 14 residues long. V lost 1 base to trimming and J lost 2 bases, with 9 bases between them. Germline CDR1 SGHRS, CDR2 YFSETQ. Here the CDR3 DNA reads TGCGCCAGCAGCTTGATAGGGGCAAACACTGAAGCTTTCTTT. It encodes CASSLIGANTEAFF.

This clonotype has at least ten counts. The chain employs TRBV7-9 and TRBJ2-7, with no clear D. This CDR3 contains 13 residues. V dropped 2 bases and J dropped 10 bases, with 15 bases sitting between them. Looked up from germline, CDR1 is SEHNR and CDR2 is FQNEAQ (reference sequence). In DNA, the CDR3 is TGTGCCAGCAGCTTAAGTTCTACTCCCCCCCAGTACTTC. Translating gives CASSLSSTPPQYF.

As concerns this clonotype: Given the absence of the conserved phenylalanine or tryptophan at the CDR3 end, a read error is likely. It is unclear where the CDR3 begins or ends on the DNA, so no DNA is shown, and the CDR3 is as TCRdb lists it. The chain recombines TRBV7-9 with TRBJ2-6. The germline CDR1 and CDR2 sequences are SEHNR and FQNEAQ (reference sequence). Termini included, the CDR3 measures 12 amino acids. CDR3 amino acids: CASTSGANVLKI.

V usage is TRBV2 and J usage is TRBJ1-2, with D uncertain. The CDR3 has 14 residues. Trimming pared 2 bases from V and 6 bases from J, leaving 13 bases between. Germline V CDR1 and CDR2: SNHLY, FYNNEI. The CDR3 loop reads CASSERGGSDGYTF. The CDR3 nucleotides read TGTGCCAGCAGTGAACGGGGAGGGTCGGATGGCTACACCTTC.

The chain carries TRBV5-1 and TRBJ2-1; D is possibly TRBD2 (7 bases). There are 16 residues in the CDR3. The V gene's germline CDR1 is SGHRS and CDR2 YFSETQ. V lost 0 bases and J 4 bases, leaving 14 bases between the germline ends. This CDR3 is CASSLVAGGPYNEQFF. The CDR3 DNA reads TGCGCCAGCAGCTTGGTAGCCGGGGGGCCTTACAATGAGCAGTTCTTC.

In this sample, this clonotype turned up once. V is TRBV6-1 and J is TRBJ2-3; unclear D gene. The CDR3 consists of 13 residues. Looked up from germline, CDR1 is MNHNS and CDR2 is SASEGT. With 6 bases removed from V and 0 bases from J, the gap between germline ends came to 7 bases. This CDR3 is CASRFDSTDTQYF. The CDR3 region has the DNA TGTGCCAGCAGATTCGACAGCACAGATACGCAGTATTTT.

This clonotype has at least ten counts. The CDR3 region has the DNA TGTGCCAGCAGCGCTATGAACACTGAAGCTTTCTTT. Translating gives CASSAMNTEAFF. This chain connects TRBV28 to TRBJ1-1; D uncertain. Germline V gene sequence: CDR1 MDHEN, CDR2 SYDVKM. This CDR3 is built from 12 residues. V was shortened by 6 bases and J by 0 bases, with 5 bases between the two germline ends. The variable domain in full, completed from reference TRBV28 and TRBJ1-1, reads DVKVTQSSRYLVKRTGEKVFLECVQDMDHENMFWYRQDPGLGLRLIYFSYDVKMKEKGDIPEGYSVSREKKERFSLILESASTNQTSMYLCASSAMNTEAFFGQGTRLTVV.

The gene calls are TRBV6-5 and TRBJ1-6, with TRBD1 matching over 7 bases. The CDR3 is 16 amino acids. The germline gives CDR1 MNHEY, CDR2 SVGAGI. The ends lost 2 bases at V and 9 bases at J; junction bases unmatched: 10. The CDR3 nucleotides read TGTGCCAGCAGTTACCATTTCGACAGGGCGGTTTCACCCCTCCACTTT. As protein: CASSYHFDRAVSPLHF.

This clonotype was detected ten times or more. This chain's CDR3 is CASSEGREINTGELFF. Here the CDR3 DNA reads TGTGCCAGCAGTGAAGGTAGAGAAATCAACACCGGGGAGCTGTTTTTT. The chain combines TRBV2 with TRBJ2-2; D remains unclear. Germline values: CDR1 SNHLY, CDR2 FYNNEI. The CDR3 runs 16 residues. V dropped 1 base and J dropped 2 bases, with 11 bases sitting between them.

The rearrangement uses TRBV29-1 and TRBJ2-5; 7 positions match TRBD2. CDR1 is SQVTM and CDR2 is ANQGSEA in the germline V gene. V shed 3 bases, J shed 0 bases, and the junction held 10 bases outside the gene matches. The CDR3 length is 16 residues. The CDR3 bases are TGCAGCGTTGATTCGGCTAGCGGAAGGTACCAAGAGACCCAGTACTTC. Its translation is CSVDSASGRYQETQYF.

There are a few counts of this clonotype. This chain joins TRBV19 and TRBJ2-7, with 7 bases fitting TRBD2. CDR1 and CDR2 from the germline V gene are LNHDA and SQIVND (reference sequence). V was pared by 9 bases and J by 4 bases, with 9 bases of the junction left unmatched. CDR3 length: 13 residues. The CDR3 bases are TGTGCCAGCGAAGCGGGGAATGGGTACGAGCAGTACTTC. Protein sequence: CASEAGNGYEQYF.

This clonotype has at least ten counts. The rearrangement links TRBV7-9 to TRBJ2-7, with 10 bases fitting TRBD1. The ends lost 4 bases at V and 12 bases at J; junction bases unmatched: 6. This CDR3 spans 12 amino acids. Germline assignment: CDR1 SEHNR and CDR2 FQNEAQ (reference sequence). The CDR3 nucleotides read TGTGCCAGCAGCTCCGGGACAGGGGTTCGGTACTTC. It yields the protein CASSSGTGVRYF.

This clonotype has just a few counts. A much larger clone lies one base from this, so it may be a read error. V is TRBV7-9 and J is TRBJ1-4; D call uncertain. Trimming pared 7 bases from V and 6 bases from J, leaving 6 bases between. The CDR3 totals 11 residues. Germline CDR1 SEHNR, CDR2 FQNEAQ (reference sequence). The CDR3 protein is CASIFYEKLFF. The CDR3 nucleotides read TGTGCCAGCATATTTTATGAAAAACTGTTTTTT.

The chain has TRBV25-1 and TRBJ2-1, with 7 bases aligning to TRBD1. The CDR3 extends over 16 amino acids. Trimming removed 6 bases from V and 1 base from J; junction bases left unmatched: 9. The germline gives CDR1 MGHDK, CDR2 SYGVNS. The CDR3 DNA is TGTGCCAGCAGCTTAGCCGGGGACAGTTCCTACAATGAGCAGTTCTTC. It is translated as CASSLAGDSSYNEQFF.

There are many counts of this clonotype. The CDR3 region is CASSYSDQPQHF. DNA of the CDR3: TGTGCCAGCAGTTACTCGGATCAGCCCCAGCATTTT. The chain uses TRBV6-5 and TRBJ1-5; D gene ambiguous. Trimming pared 0 bases from V and 5 bases from J, leaving 2 bases between. The CDR3 covers 12 residues. From germline, CDR1 is MNHEY and CDR2 SVGAGI.